Listed here is a single T cell receptor beta chain. Its antigen is not identified. TCRdb analysed the 5' RACE reads with MiXCR anew, one entry per CDR3 protein. The sample lists some 350,000 distinct CDR3 sequences; approximately 15% were seen once. Per germline, CDR1 MNHEY and CDR2 SMNVEV (reference sequence). The V and J ends lost 5 bases and 3 bases, in that order; junction bases with no gene match: 9. This CDR3 has 15 amino acids. The source of the sample is a study of T-cell memory formation after mild COVID-19. Study-level points and caveats: The study detected some responding clones in pre-infection memory, suggesting cross-reactive memory joined.

V is TRBV27 and J is TRBJ2-7, with 8 positions matching TRBD2. The sample taken for sequencing was PBMCs or a T cell subset sorted from them (not recorded which). This receptor was identified in a young man who had mild COVID-19 (a few samples of this study predate the infection). Cell type and time point are not known. CDR3 nucleotides: TGTGCCAGCAGTCCACCTAACCGGGGGGGCTACGAGCAGTACTTC. Its protein product is CASSPPNRGGYEQYF.